This T cell receptor beta chain is drawn from a study of blood T cell repertoires in COVID-19. Whole-study context: T cells, B-cell-depleted T cells, or PBMCs supplied cDNA or gDNA.

During active infection, Seattle patients enrolled and were then monitored through disease. In the authors' workflow: How many nucleated cells were present was estimated from reference gene primer amplification. The protocol was immunoSEQ multiplex PCR, while the TCRdb copy is restricted to in-frame clones and leaves out a portion. That table is the source of V, J and clone size, and D and trimming were worked out from the DNA. The table shows 150,000 to 200,000 clones, with around 84% occurring only once. The germline CDR1 and CDR2 sequences are LNHDA and SQIVND (reference sequence). With 8 bases removed from V and 6 bases from J, the gap between germline ends came to 20 bases. CDR3 length: 15 residues.

The specimen was peripheral blood. This clonotype was sampled from a woman in her sixties or seventies with COVID-19, enrolled during active disease. The chain joins TRBV19 to TRBJ2-1; TRBD2 is a possible D gene (5 bases). The CDR3 loop reads CASSKKTSFGNEQFF. CDR3 bases: TGTGCCAGTTCTAAAAAAACTAGTTTCGGCAATGAGCAGTTCTTC.